This record covers a single T cell receptor beta chain. The antigen remains undetermined. The sample comes from a study of Ad26.COV2.S vaccination and SARS-CoV-2 variants. Method: immunoSEQ multiplex PCR; TCRdb's copy keeps in-frame clones and lacks some. The table records about 350,000 clones, approximately 90% of them present only once. Treatment specified: 19 received Ad26.COV2.S at low or high dose, single or two shots; about 5 received placebo; per-sample allocation not given. Sample collection was performed on day 63 after the first vaccine or placebo injection. Study findings and constraints: Vaccinees and placebo recipients showed similar non-spike TCR breadth.

The V gene lost 6 bases and the J gene lost 3 bases, with 8 bases spanning the gap. From germline, CDR1 is DFQATT and CDR2 SNEGSKA (reference sequence). This CDR3 comprises 11 residues. The source was peripheral blood, collected in a trial of Ad26.COV2.S vaccine versus placebo. The rearrangement uses TRBV20-1 and TRBJ1-1; D call uncertain. This receptor was identified in a person aged 18-60 years who received the Ad26.COV2.S COVID-19 vaccine or a placebo. CDR3 DNA: TGCAGTGCCGCGAGGGACACTGAAGCTTTCTTT. Its translation is CSAARDTEAFF.